These 12 T cell receptor beta chains originate from one sample sequenced in a study of T cell repertoires in ileal Crohn's disease (dated by TCRdb to about 2019). The protocol used for the library was the immunoSEQ multiplex PCR assay. This immuneACCESS table, as held by TCRdb, lists in-frame sequences with V and J called but not all clones. Of the missing ones, under half trace to an unresolved V gene in checked studies; the others have no known cause. Recorded for this sample are some 15,000 clones; over 45% of them occurred a single time. The top ten hold roughly 6.2% of the sample. The sequenced sample was ileal tissue. These receptors were taken from an adult with Crohn's disease.

The J gene is TRBJ2-3, the V gene TRBV9; 13 bases map to TRBD2. Germline-derived CDR1 and CDR2 are SGDLS and YYNGEE. The CDR3 contains 19 residues. The V and J ends lost 3 bases and 0 bases, in that order; junction bases with no gene match: 10. CDR3 region: CASSAPLPGLAGSTDTQYF. The CDR3 DNA reads as TGTGCCAGCAGCGCCCCCCTTCCGGGACTAGCGGGAAGCACAGATACGCAGTATTTT.

This clone appeared a few times. This chain connects TRBV30 to TRBJ2-1, with 10 nucleotides matching TRBD2. V was pared by 0 bases and J by 4 bases, with 12 bases of the junction left unmatched. This CDR3 is built from 18 residues. Germline CDR1 and CDR2: GTSNPN and SVGIG (reference sequence). The CDR3 nucleotides read TGTGCCTGGAGTGTAGAAACTGGGGAGCGGGGGGGATACAATGAGCAGTTCTTC. Residues: CAWSVETGERGGYNEQFF.

In its sample, this clone was seen a few times. V usage is TRBV10-1 and J usage is TRBJ2-3, with 8 bases identical to TRBD1. Per germline, CDR1 WNHNN and CDR2 SYGVQD (reference sequence). The CDR3 has 15 residues. The trim removed 5 bases at V and 5 bases at J, leaving 9 bases unmatched. DNA for the CDR3: TGCGCCAGCAGTACAGGGGGGAACCTTGAAGATACGCAGTATTTT. It encodes CASSTGGNLEDTQYF.

The rearrangement links TRBV4-2 to TRBJ2-5; D gene uncertain. Germline V gives CDR1 LGHNA, CDR2 YNFKEQ. CDR3 length equals 15 residues. V was pared by 4 bases and J by 5 bases, with 17 bases between. CDR3 DNA: TGTGCCAGCAGCCCCGGAGCTCGTGTCTTGGAGACCCAGTACTTC. Translation: CASSPGARVLETQYF.

This clone was counted between two and nine times. The rearrangement joins TRBV6-6 to TRBJ2-2; a weak D match, TRBD1 (7 bases). Germline assignment: CDR1 MNHNY and CDR2 SVGAGI (reference sequence). Trimming pared 5 bases from V and 4 bases from J, leaving 11 bases between. CDR3 length equals 14 residues. Written as DNA, the CDR3 is TGTGCCAGCAGTCCCCAGGGGGGCACCGGGGAGCTGTTTTTT. Residues: CASSPQGGTGELFF.

This clone came up a few times. The chain has TRBV4-1 and TRBJ2-2, with D possibly being TRBD1 (5 bases). CDR1 MGHRA and CDR2 YSYEKL come from the germline V gene. The CDR3 runs 16 residues. V lost 0 bases and J 5 bases, leaving 13 bases between the germline ends. The CDR3 nucleotides read TGCGCCAGCAGCCAAGACTGGGGCTTGGAAACCGGGGAGCTGTTTTTT. Amino acid sequence: CASSQDWGLETGELFF.

The rearrangement uses TRBV27 and TRBJ2-1; 8 bases line up with TRBD2. From germline, CDR1 is MNHEY and CDR2 SMNVEV (reference sequence). The junction had 8 bases not matched to a gene; V was cut back by 0 bases and J by 4 bases. The length of the CDR3 is 17 residues. The CDR3 nucleotides read TGTGCCAGCAGTTTATCGATGGAGGCTAGCGGGTACAATGAGCAGTTCTTC. Protein: CASSLSMEASGYNEQFF.

The rearrangement links TRBV4-2 to TRBJ2-5; 7 bases are shared with TRBD1. This CDR3 contains 14 residues. Trimming cost V 4 bases and J 3 bases; bases outside gene matches: 5. The V gene's germline CDR1 is LGHNA and CDR2 YNFKEQ. CDR3 DNA: TGTGCCAGCAGCCTAAACAGGGGAAAAGAGACCCAGTACTTC. As protein: CASSLNRGKETQYF.

The J gene is TRBJ1-5, the V gene TRBV19, with 8 bases identical to TRBD1. Germline CDR1 is LNHDA and CDR2 is SQIVND (reference sequence). With 6 bases clipped from V and 1 base from J, the junction kept 11 bases outside the gene matches. CDR3 size: 17 residues. This CDR3 reads CASSRQGRGRSNQPQHF. The CDR3 bases are TGTGCCAGTAGCCGACAGGGGCGAGGTCGGAGCAATCAGCCCCAGCATTTT.

The chain has TRBV6-1 and TRBJ1-1; 7 positions match TRBD1. CDR1 MNHNS and CDR2 SASEGT come from the germline V gene. The CDR3 has 19 residues. V dropped 4 bases and J dropped 5; count of bases not matched to a gene: 22. The CDR3 DNA is TGTGCCAGCAGTGCGTGGACAGGCCGGGTCGGGCCGGGACGGACTGAAGCTTTCTTT. Amino acids: CASSAWTGRVGPGRTEAFF.

This clone has just a few counts. The chain links TRBV6-1 to TRBJ1-5; tentatively, D is TRBD1 (6 bases). Germline-derived CDR1 and CDR2 are MNHNS and SASEGT. V was shortened by 8 bases and J by 5 bases, with 19 bases between the two germline ends. The length of the CDR3 is 15 residues. The CDR3 here is CASRREGGLDQPQHF. For the CDR3, the DNA is TGTGCCAGCCGGAGGGAGGGGGGTCTCGATCAGCCCCAGCATTTT.

V is TRBV11-2 and J is TRBJ2-7; 15 nucleotides match TRBD2. The V segment lost 5 bases and the J segment 6 bases; nucleotides outside the gene matches: 8. Germline V gives CDR1 SGHAT, CDR2 FQNNGV. The CDR3 extends over 16 amino acids. CDR3: CASSPLGTSGRIEQYF. The DNA of the CDR3 is TGTGCCAGCAGCCCACTGGGGACTAGCGGGAGGATCGAGCAGTACTTC. Full variable domain (missing parts from reference TRBV11-2 and TRBJ2-7): EAGVAQSPRYKIIEKRQSVAFWCNPISGHATLYWYQQILGQGPKLLIQFQNNGVVDDSQLPKDRFSAERLKGVDSTLKIQPAKLEDSAVYLCASSPLGTSGRIEQYFGPGTRLTVT.